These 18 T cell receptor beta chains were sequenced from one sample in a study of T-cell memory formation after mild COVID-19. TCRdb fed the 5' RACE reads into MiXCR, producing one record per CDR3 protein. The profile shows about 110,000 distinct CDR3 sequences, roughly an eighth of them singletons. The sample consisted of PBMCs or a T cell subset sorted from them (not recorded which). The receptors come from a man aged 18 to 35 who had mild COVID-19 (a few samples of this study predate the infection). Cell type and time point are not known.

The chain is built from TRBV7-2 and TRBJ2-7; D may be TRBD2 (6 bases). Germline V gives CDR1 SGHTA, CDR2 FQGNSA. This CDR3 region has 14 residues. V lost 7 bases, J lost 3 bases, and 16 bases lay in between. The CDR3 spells CASIPYQGLYEQYF. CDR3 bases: TGTGCCAGCATCCCTTACCAGGGACTCTACGAGCAGTACTTC.

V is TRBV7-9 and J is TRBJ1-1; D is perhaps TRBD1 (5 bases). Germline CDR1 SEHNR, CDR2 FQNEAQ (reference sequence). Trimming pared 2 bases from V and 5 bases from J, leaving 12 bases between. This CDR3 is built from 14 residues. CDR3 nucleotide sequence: TGTGCCAGCAGCTTATTGGGGGAGAAAACTGAAGCTTTCTTT. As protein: CASSLLGEKTEAFF.

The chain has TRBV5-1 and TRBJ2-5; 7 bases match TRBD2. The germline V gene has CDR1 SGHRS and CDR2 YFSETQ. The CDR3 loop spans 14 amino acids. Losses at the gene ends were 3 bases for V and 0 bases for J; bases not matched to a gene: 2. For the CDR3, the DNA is TGCGCCAGCAGCTACGCGGGAGACCAAGAGACCCAGTACTTC. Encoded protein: CASSYAGDQETQYF.

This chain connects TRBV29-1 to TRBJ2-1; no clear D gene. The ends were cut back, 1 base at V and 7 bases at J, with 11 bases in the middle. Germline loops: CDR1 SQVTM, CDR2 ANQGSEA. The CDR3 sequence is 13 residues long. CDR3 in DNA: TGCAGCGTTGAAGGCGGCAGGCCTAATGAGCAGTTCTTC. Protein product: CSVEGGRPNEQFF.

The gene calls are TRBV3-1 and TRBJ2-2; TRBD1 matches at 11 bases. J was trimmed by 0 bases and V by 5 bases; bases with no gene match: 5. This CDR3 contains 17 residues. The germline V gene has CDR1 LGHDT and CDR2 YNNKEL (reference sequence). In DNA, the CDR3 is TGTGCCAGCAGCGGCCGGGACAGGGGGGCGAACACCGGGGAGCTGTTTTTT. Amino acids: CASSGRDRGANTGELFF.

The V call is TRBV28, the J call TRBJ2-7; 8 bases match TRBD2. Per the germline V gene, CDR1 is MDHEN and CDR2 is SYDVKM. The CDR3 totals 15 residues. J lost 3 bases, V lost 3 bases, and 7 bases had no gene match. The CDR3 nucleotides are TGTGCCAGCAGTTTGTATCGGGGGGGTGACTACGAGCAGTACGTC. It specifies CASSLYRGGDYEQYV.

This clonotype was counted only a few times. The CDR3 loop reads CASSNRPHGGDGYTF. In nucleotides, the CDR3 is TGTGCCAGCAGCAATAGACCCCATGGAGGGGATGGCTACACCTTC. The rearrangement joins TRBV7-9 to TRBJ1-2; weak D call: TRBD1 (5 bases). The CDR3 has 15 amino acids. V dropped 5 bases and J dropped 6 bases, with 19 bases sitting between them. Germline lookup yields CDR1 SEHNR and CDR2 FQNEAQ (reference sequence). The whole variable domain, filled in from reference TRBV7-9 and TRBJ1-2, reads DTGVSQNPRHKITKRGQNVTFRCDPISEHNRLYWYRQTLGQGPEFLTYFQNEAQLEKSRLLSDRFSAERPKGSFSTLEIQRTEQGDSAMYLCASSNRPHGGDGYTFGSGTRLTVV.

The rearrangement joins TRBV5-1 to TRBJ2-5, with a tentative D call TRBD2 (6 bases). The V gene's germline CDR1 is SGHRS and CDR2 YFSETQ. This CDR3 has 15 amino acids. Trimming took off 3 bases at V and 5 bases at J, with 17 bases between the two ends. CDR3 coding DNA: TGCGCCAGCAGCTCGACACTAGCCAGTGGTGAGACCCAGTACTTC. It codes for CASSSTLASGETQYF.

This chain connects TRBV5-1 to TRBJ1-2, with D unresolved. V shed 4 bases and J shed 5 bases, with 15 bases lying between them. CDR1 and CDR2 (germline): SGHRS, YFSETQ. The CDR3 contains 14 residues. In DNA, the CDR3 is TGCGCCAGCAGCCCGGCCCCGGGAGGTTATGGCTACACCTTC. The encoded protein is CASSPAPGGYGYTF.

The CDR3 protein is CASSLISPPGSVQYF. In nucleotides, the CDR3 is TGTGCCAGCAGTTTAATCTCGCCACCTGGGTCGGTGCAGTATTTT. The chain links TRBV12-3 or TRBV12-4 to TRBJ2-3; D remains ambiguous. This CDR3 has 15 residues. V lost 2 bases and J 11 bases, leaving 20 bases between the germline ends.

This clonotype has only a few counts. Written as DNA, the CDR3 is TGTGCCAGCAGCTTAGACGGGCCAGATACGCAGTATTTT. As protein: CASSLDGPDTQYF. V and J are TRBV7-2 and TRBJ2-3; D is ambiguous. The ends were cut back, 1 base at V and 4 bases at J, with 6 bases in the middle. This CDR3 is 13 amino acids long. The germline gives CDR1 SGHTA, CDR2 FQGNSA.

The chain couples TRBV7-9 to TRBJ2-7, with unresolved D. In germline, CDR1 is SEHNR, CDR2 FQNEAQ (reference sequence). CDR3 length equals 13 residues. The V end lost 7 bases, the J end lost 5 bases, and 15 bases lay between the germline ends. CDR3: CASTPDGIDEQYF. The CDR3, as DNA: TGTGCCAGCACCCCGGACGGAATTGACGAGCAGTACTTC.

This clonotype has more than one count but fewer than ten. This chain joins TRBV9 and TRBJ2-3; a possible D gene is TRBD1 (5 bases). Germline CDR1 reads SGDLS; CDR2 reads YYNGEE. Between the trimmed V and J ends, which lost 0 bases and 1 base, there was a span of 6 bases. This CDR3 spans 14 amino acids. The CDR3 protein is CASSVVRGTDTQYF. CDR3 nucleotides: TGTGCCAGCAGCGTAGTCAGGGGCACAGATACGCAGTATTTT.

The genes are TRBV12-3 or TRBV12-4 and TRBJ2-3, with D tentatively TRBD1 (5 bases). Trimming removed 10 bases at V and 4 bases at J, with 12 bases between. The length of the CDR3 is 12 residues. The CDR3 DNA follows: TGTGCCATCGACAGCTTCGCAGATACGCAGTATTTT. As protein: CAIDSFADTQYF.

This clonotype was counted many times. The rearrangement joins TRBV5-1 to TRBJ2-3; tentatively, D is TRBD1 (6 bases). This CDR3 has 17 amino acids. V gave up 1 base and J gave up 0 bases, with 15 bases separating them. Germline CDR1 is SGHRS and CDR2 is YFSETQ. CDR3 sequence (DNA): TGCGCCAGCAGCTTGTACCCTGGACAGTCTAGCACAGATACGCAGTATTTT. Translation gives CASSLYPGQSSTDTQYF.

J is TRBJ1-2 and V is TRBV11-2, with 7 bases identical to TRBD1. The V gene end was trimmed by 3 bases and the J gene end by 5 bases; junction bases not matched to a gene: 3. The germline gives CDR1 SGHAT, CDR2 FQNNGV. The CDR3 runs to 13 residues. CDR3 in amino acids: CASSLGTEYGYTF. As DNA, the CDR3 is TGTGCCAGCAGCTTGGGGACAGAATATGGCTACACCTTC. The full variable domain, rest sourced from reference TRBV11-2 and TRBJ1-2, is EAGVAQSPRYKIIEKRQSVAFWCNPISGHATLYWYQQILGQGPKLLIQFQNNGVVDDSQLPKDRFSAERLKGVDSTLKIQPAKLEDSAVYLCASSLGTEYGYTFGSGTRLTVV.

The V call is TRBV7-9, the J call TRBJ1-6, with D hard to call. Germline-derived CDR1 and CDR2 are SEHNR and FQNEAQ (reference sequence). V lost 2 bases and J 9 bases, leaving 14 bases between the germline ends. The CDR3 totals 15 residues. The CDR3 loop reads CASSLTAGGGSPLHF. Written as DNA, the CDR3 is TGTGCCAGCAGCTTAACCGCAGGCGGTGGTTCACCCCTCCACTTT.

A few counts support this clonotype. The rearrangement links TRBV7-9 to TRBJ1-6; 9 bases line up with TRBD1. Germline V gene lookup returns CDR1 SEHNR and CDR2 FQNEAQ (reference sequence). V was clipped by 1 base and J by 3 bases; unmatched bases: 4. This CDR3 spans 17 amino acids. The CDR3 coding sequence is TGTGCCAGCAGCTTAGGGGGGACAGGGTACTATAATTCACCCCTCCACTTT. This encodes CASSLGGTGYYNSPLHF.